This record covers a single T cell receptor (beta chain). Its antigen is unknown. The data originate from a study of PD-1 blockade in classical Hodgkin lymphoma. Turning to the study itself: The patients were dosed with nivolumab 3 mg/kg, infused intravenously every 2 weeks. The study's findings and limits: Reported baseline diversity: healthy donors highest, relapsed/refractory patients lowest. Before treatment, complete responders showed about the same diversity as newly diagnosed patients.

Libraries were prepared by immunoSEQ multiplex PCR; TCRdb keeps only in-frame clonotypes and omits some of them. The data contain 75,000 to 100,000 clones, about four fifths of them singletons. V dropped 2 bases and J dropped 4 bases, with 13 bases sitting between them. Germline V gene sequence: CDR1 SGDLS, CDR2 YYNGEE. The CDR3 is made up of 14 amino acids. After autologous stem cell transplantation all patients relapsed, and prior brentuximab vedotin exposure differed between cohorts. The sample in question was peripheral blood mononuclear cells (PBMCs), obtained before the second cycle of nivolumab. This sequence originates from a human donor with classical Hodgkin lymphoma. This chain uses TRBV9 with TRBJ2-7; D uncertain. DNA for the CDR3: TGTGCCAGCAGCGTCTCAATAGGGCCTTACGAGCAGTACTTC. It yields the protein CASSVSIGPYEQYF.